By share of the sample, the clone carrying this T cell receptor beta chain is medium-sized. The antigen is undetermined. The sample originates from a study of PD-1 blockade in classical Hodgkin lymphoma. Repertoires were generated with immunoSEQ multiplex PCR, while TCRdb's copy carries only in-frame clones and drops some. The sample has 11,000 to 15,000 clones, 83% seen once. Every patient was affected by relapse after autologous stem cell transplantation, while exposure to brentuximab vedotin was not uniform. Whole-study results and caveats: Complete responders entered with baseline diversity on par with newly diagnosed patients, the results showed.

CDR1 and CDR2 (germline): SEHNR, FQNEAQ (reference sequence). CDR3 size: 15 residues. Trimming took 2 bases from V and 5 from J; bases not matched to a gene: 6. The receptor's source is a human donor with classical Hodgkin lymphoma. This rearrangement joins TRBV7-9 to TRBJ2-7, with TRBD1 matching 10 bases. Source: peripheral blood mononuclear cells (PBMCs), taken before the second cycle of nivolumab. The CDR3 is CASSLSGQGGDEQYF. In nucleotides, the CDR3 is TGTGCCAGCAGCTTATCTGGACAGGGGGGTGACGAGCAGTACTTC.